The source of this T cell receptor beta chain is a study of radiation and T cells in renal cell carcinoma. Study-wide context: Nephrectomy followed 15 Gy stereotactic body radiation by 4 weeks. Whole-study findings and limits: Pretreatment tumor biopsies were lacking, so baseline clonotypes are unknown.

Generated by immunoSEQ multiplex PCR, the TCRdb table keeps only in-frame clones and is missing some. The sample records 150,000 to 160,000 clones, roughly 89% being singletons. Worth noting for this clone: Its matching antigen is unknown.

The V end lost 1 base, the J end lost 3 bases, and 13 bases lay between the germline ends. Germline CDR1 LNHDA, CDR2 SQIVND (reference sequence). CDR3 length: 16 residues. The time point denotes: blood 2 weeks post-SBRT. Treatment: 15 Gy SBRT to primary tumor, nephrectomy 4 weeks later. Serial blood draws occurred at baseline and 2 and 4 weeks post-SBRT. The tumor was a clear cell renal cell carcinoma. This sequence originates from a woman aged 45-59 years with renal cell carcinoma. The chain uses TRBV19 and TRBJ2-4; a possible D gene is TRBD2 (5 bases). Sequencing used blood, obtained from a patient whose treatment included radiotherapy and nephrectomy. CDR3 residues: CASSIVGRKGKNIQYF. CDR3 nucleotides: TGTGCCAGTAGTATAGTTGGGAGAAAGGGCAAAAACATTCAGTACTTC.